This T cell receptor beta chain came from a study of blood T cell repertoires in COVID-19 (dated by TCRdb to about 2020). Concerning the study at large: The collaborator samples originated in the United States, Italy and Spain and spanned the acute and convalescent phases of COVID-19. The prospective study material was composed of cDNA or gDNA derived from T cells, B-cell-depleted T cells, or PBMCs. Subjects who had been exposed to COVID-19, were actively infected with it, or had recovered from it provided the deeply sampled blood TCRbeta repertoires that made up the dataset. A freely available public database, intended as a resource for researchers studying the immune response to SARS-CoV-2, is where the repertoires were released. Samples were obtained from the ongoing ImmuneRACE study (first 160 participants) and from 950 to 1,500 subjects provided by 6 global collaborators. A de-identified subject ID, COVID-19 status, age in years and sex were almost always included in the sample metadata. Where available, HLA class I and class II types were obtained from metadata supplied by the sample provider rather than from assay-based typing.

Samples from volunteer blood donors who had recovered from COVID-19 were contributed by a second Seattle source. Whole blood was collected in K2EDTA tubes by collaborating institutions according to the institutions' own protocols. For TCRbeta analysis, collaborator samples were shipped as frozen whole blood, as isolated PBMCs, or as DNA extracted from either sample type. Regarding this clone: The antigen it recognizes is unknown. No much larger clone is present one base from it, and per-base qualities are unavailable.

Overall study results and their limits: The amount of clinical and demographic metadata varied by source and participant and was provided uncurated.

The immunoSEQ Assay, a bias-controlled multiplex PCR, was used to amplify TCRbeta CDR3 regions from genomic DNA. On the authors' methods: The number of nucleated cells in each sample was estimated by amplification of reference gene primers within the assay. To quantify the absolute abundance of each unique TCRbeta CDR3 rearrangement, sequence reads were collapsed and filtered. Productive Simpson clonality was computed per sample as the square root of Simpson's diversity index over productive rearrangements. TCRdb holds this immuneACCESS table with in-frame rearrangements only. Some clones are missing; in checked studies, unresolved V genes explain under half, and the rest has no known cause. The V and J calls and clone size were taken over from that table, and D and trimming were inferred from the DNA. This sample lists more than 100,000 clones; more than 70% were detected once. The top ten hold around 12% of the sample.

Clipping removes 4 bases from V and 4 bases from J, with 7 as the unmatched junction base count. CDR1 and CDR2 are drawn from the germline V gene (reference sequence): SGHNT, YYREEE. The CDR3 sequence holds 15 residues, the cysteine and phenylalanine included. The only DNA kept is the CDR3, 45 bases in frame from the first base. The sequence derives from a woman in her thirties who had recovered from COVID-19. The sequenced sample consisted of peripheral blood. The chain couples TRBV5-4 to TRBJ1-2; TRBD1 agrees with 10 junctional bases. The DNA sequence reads TGTGCCAGCAGCATAACCGGGACAGGGGTCTATGGCTACACCTTC. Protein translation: CASSITGTGVYGYTF.